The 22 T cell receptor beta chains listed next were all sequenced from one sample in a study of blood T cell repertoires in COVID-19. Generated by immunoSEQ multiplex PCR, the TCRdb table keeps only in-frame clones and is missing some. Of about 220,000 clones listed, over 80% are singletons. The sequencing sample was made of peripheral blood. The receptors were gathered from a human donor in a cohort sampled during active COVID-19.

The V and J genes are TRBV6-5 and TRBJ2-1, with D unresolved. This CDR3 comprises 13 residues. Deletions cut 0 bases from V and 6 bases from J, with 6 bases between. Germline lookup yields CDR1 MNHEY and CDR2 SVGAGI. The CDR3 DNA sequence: TGTGCCAGCAGTTACTCCAGTCCCAATGAGCAGTTCTTC. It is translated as CASSYSSPNEQFF.

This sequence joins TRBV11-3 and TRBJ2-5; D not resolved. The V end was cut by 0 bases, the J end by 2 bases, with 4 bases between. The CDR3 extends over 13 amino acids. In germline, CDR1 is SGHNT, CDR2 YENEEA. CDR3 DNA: TGTGCCAGCAGCTTAGACCCACAAGAGACCCAGTACTTC. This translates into CASSLDPQETQYF.

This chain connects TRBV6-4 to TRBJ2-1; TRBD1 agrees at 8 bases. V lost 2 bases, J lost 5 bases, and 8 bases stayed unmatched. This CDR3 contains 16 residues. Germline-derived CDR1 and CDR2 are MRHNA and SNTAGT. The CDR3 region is CASSDPDRGKHNEQFF. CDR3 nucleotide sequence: TGTGCCAGCAGTGACCCTGACAGGGGAAAACACAATGAGCAGTTCTTC.

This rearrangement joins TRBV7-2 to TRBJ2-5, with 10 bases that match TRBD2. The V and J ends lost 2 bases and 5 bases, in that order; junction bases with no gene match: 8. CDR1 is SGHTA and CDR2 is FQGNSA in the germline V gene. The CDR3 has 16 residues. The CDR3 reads CASSLFLAGEKETQYF. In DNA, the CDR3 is TGTGCCAGCAGCTTATTTCTAGCGGGAGAAAAGGAGACCCAGTACTTC.

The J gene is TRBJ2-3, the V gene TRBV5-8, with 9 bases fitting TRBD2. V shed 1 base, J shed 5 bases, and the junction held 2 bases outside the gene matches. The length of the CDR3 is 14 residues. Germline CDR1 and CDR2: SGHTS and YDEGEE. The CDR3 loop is CASSLRGRVDTQYF. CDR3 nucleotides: TGTGCCAGCAGCTTGCGCGGGAGGGTAGATACGCAGTATTTT.

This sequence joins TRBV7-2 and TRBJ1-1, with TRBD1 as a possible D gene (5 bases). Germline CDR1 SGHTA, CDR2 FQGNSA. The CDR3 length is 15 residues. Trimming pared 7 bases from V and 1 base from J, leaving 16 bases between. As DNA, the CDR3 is TGTGCCAGCACCTACTCCGGAACAGGGAACACTGAAGCTTTCTTT. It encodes CASTYSGTGNTEAFF.

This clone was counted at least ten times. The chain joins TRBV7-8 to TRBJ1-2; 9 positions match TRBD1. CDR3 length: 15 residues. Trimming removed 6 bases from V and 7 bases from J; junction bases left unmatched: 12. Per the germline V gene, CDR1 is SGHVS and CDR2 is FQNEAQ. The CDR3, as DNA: TGTGCCAGCAGTCCATCGGCATCGGACAGGGGTGGCTACACCTTC. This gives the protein CASSPSASDRGGYTF.

This chain's CDR3 is CASSPAGLGGNEQFF. The CDR3 DNA is TGTGCCAGCAGCCCTGCGGGACTAGGGGGCAATGAGCAGTTCTTC. The gene calls are TRBV6-2 or TRBV6-3 and TRBJ2-1; 8 nucleotides match TRBD2. CDR1 is MNHEY, CDR2 SVGEGT, per germline. With 6 bases clipped from V and 6 bases from J, the junction kept 10 bases outside the gene matches. The CDR3 has 15 residues.

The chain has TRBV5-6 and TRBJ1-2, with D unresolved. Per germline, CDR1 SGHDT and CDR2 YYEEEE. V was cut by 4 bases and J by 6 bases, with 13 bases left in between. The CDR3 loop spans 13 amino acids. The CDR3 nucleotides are TGTGCCAGCAGCCCTGACTTCGGGAATGGCTACACCTTC. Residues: CASSPDFGNGYTF. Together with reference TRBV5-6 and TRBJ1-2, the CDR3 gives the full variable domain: DAGVTQSPTHLIKTRGQQVTLRCSPKSGHDTVSWYQQALGQGPQFIFQYYEEEERQRGNFPDRFSGHQFPNYSSELNVNALLLGDSALYLCASSPDFGNGYTFGSGTRLTVV.

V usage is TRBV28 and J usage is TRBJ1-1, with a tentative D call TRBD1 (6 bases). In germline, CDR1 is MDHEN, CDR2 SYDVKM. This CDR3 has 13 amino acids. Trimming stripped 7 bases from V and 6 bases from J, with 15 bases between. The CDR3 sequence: CASKDTGSPEAFF. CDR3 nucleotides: TGTGCCAGCAAGGATACAGGGAGCCCTGAAGCTTTCTTT.

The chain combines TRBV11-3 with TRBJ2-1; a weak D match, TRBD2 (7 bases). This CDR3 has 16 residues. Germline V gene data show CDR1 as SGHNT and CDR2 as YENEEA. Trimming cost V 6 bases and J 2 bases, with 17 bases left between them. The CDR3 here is CASSTTGSGTYNEQFF. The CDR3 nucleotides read TGTGCCAGCAGTACCACAGGGAGCGGGACCTACAATGAGCAGTTCTTC. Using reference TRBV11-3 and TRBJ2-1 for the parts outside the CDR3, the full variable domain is EAGVVQSPRYKIIEKKQPVAFWCNPISGHNTLYWYLQNLGQGPELLIRYENEEAVDDSQLPKDRFSAERLKGVDSTLKIQPAELGDSAVYLCASSTTGSGTYNEQFFGPGTRLTVL.

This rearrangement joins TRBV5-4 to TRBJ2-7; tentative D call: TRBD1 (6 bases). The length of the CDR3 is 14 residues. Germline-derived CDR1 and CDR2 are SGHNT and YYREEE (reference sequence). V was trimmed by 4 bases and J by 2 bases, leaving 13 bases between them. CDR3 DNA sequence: TGTGCCAGCAGCCTGGACAGTCTTCCCTACGAGCAGTACTTC. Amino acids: CASSLDSLPYEQYF.

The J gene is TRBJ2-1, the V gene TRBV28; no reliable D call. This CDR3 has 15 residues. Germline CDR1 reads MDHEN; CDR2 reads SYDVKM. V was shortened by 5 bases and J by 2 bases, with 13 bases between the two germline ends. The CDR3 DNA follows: TGTGCCAGCAGTCGTAACAAGTCCCCCTACAATGAGCAGTTCTTC. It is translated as CASSRNKSPYNEQFF.

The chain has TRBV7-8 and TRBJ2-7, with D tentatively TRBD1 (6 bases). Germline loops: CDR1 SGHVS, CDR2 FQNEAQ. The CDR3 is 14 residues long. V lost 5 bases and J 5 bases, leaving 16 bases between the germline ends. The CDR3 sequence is CASSQRDIGNEQYF. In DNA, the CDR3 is TGTGCCAGCAGCCAACGGGACATAGGCAACGAGCAGTACTTC. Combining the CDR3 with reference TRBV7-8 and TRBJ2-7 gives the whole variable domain GAGVSQSPRYKVAKRGQDVALRCDPISGHVSLFWYQQALGQGPEFLTYFQNEAQLDKSGLPSDRFFAERPEGSVSTLKIQRTQQEDSAVYLCASSQRDIGNEQYFGPGTRLTVT.

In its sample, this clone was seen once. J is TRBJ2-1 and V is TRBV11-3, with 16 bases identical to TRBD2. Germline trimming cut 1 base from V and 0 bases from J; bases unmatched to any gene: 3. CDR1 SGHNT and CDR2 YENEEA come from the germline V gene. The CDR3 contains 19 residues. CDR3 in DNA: TGTGCCAGCAGCTTAGGGGGGACTAGCGGGAGGGGCTCCTACAATGAGCAGTTCTTC. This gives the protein CASSLGGTSGRGSYNEQFF.

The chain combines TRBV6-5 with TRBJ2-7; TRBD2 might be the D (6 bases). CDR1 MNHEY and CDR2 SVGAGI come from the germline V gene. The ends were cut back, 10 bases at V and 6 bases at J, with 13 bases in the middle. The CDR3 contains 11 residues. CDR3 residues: CATPGGVEQYF. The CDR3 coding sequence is TGTGCCACCCCAGGAGGGGTCGAGCAGTACTTC.

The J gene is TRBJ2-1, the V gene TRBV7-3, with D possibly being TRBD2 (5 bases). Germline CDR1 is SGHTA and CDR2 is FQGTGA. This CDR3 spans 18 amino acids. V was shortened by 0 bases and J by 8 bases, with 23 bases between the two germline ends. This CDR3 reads CASSLTSGSATPGHEQFF. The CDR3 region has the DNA TGTGCCAGCAGCTTAACGTCGGGTAGCGCCACTCCCGGACATGAGCAGTTCTTC.

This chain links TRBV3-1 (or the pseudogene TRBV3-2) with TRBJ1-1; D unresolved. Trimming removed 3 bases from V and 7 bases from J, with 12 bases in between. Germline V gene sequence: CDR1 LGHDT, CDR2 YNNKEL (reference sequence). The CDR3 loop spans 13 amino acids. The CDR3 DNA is TGTGCCAGCAGCCATGGGTCGGGGTTTGAAGCTTTCTTT. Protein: CASSHGSGFEAFF.

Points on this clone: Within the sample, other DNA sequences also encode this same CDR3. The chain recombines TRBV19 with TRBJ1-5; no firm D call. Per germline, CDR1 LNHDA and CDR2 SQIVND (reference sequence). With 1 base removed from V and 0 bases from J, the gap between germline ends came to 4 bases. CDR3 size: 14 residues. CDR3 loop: CASSIGYSNQPQHF. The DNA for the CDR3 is TGTGCCAGTAGTATAGGTTATAGCAATCAGCCCCAGCATTTT.

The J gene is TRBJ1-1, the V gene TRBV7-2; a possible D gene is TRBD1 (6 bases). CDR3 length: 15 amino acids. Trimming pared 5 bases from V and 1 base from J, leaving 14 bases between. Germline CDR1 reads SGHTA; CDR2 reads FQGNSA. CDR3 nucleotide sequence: TGTGCCAGCAGCCCTCTACAGGGATGGAACACTGAAGCTTTCTTT. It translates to CASSPLQGWNTEAFF.

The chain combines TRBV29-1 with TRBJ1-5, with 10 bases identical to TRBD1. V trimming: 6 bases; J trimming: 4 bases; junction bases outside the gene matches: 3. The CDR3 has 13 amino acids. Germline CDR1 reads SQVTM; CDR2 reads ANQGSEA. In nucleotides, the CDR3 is TGCAGCGTCGGACAGGGGGGGAATCAGCCCCAGCATTTT. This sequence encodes CSVGQGGNQPQHF.

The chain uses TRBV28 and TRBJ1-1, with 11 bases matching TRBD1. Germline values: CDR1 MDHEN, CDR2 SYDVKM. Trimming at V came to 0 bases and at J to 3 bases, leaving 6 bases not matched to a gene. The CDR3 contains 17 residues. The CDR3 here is CASSLWGQGGRDTEAFF. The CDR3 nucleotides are TGTGCCAGCAGTTTATGGGGACAGGGGGGGAGGGACACTGAAGCTTTCTTT.